The 6 T cell receptor beta chains given below trace back to one sample, sequenced in a study of cytomegalovirus exposure and HLA in healthy donors. The PCR made use of 60 Vbeta and 13 Jbeta primers. Only in-frame clones appear in the TCRdb table, and some are missing; sequencing was by immunoSEQ multiplex PCR. Of 140,000 to 150,000 clones listed, around 80% are singletons. The source material was PBMCs. The receptors come from a man aged 40-50 years in good health and CMV-seronegative.

The chain joins TRBV2 to TRBJ2-3, with a tentative D call TRBD1 (6 bases). CDR1 and CDR2 from the germline V gene are SNHLY and FYNNEI. Trimming shortened V by 4 bases and J by 0 bases, and 11 bases separated the two germline ends. The CDR3 runs to 15 residues. The CDR3 protein is CASSVLGASTDTQYF. CDR3 nucleotide sequence: TGTGCCAGCAGTGTCTTGGGGGCTAGCACAGATACGCAGTATTTT.

The CDR3 bases are TGTGCCAGCAGTTATGACAGTCAAGAGACCCAGTACTTC. Its protein is CASSYDSQETQYF. J is TRBJ2-5 and V is TRBV7-2, with D perhaps matching TRBD1 (5 bases). Trimming took 6 bases from V and 2 from J, leaving 10 bases between them. The CDR3 consists of 13 residues. Germline V gene lookup returns CDR1 SGHTA and CDR2 FQGNSA.

The chain combines TRBV28 with TRBJ1-1, with D perhaps matching TRBD1 (6 bases). CDR1 and CDR2 (germline): MDHEN, SYDVKM. V lost 7 bases, J lost 5 bases, and 26 bases lay in between. The CDR3 runs 17 residues. CDR3 region: CASTGWGRGSGATEAFF. The CDR3, as DNA: TGTGCCAGCACTGGGTGGGGGCGAGGATCAGGAGCGACTGAAGCTTTCTTT.

In this sample, this clone turned up once. The chain uses TRBV5-1 and TRBJ1-5; 8 nucleotides line up with TRBD1. The V and J ends lost 3 bases and 7 bases, in that order; junction bases with no gene match: 6. The CDR3 contains 14 residues. Germline CDR1 reads SGHRS; CDR2 reads YFSETQ. The CDR3 spells CASSWTGSEQPQHF. CDR3 sequence (DNA): TGCGCCAGCAGCTGGACAGGGAGTGAACAGCCCCAGCATTTT.

This chain links TRBV28 with TRBJ1-1, with 7 bases lining up with TRBD1. Unmatched junction bases numbered 8, after V lost 6 bases and J lost 1 base. There are 15 residues in the CDR3. Germline values: CDR1 MDHEN, CDR2 SYDVKM. The CDR3 coding sequence is TGTGCCAGCAGCCGGCCGACAGGGAGGAACACTGAAGCTTTCTTT. Translated, it gives CASSRPTGRNTEAFF.

This clone was detected a few times. The chain uses TRBV6-4 and TRBJ2-3; TRBD2 matches 11 bases. J gave up 4 bases and V 3 bases, and 3 bases lay outside the gene matches. The CDR3 spans 15 residues. The germline V gene has CDR1 MRHNA and CDR2 SNTAGT. DNA for the CDR3: TGTGCCAGCAGTGAACTAGCGGGAGAATCAGATACGCAGTATTTT. Encoded protein: CASSELAGESDTQYF.